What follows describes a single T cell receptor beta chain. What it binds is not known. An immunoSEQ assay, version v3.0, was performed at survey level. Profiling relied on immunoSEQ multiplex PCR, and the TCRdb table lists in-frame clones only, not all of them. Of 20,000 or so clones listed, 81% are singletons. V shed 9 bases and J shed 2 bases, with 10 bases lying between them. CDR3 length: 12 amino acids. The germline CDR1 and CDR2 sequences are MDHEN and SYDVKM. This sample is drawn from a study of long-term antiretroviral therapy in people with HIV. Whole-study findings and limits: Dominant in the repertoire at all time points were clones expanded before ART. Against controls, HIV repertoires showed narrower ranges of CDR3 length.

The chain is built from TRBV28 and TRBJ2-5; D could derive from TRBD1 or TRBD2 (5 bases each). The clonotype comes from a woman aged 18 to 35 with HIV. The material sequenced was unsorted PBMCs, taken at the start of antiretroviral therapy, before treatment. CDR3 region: CASGTVQETQYF. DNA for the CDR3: TGTGCCAGTGGGACGGTTCAAGAGACCCAGTACTTC. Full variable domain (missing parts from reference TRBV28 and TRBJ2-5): DVKVTQSSRYLVKRTGEKVFLECVQDMDHENMFWYRQDPGLGLRLIYFSYDVKMKEKGDIPEGYSVSREKKERFSLILESASTNQTSMYLCASGTVQETQYFGPGTRLLVL.